This T cell receptor (beta chain) was captured by sequencing in a study of blood T cell repertoires in COVID-19. On the study more broadly: Sites across the United States, Italy and Spain contributed samples from acute and convalescent COVID-19.

Residents of about two dozen US areas, aged roughly 18 to 89 years, made up the participants. Participant reports of clinical history set cohort assignment. Recovery meant two consecutive negative NP/OP PCR tests, professional clearance, or resolved symptoms. Sequenced by immunoSEQ multiplex PCR; TCRdb stores in-frame clones only, minus some. The repertoire includes about 140,000 clones, around 86% of them detected once, and approximately 4.3% sits in the top ten. Deletions cut 7 bases from V and 1 base from J, with 13 bases between. CDR3 size: 14 residues. Germline CDR1 and CDR2: MDHEN and SYDVKM. The origin of this receptor is a man aged 50-60 years who had recovered from COVID-19. The sequencing input was PBMCs or T cells enriched from blood (not recorded which). The V gene is TRBV28, the J gene TRBJ1-1; D ambiguous. CDR3 in amino acids: CASNSPGGNTEAFF. DNA of the CDR3: TGTGCCAGCAACTCCCCCGGTGGGAACACTGAAGCTTTCTTT. Together with reference TRBV28 and TRBJ1-1, the CDR3 gives the full variable domain: DVKVTQSSRYLVKRTGEKVFLECVQDMDHENMFWYRQDPGLGLRLIYFSYDVKMKEKGDIPEGYSVSREKKERFSLILESASTNQTSMYLCASNSPGGNTEAFFGQGTRLTVV.